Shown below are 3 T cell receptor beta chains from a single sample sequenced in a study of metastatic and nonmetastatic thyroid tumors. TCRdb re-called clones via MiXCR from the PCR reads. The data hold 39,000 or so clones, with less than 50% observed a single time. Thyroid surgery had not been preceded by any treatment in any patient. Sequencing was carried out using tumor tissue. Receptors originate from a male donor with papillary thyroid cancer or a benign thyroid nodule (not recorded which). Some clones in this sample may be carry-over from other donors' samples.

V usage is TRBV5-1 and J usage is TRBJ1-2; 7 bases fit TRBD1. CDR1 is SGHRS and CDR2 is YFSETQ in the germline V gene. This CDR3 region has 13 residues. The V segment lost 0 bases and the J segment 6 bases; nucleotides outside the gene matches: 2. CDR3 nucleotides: TGCGCCAGCAGCTTGGGCCAGGGGGATGGCTACACCTTC. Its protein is CASSLGQGDGYTF.

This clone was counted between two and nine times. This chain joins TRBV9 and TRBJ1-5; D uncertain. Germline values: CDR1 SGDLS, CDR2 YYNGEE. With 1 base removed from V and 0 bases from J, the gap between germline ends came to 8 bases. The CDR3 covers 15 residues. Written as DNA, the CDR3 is TGTGCCAGCAGCGTACGCGGGGATAGCAATCAGCCCCAGCATTTT. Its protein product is CASSVRGDSNQPQHF.

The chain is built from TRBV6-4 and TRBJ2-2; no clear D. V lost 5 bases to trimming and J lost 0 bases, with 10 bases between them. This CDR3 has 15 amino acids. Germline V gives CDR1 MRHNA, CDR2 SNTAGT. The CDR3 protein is CASSSTYANTGELFF. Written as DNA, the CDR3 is TGTGCCAGCAGTTCAACTTACGCGAACACCGGGGAGCTGTTTTTT.